These T cell receptor beta chains were read from a single sample in a study of spatial heterogeneity in lung cancer. A single record per CDR3 protein comes from TCRdb applying MiXCR to the 5' RACE reads. Of 60,000 to 85,000 distinct CDR3 sequences in the sample, approximately 9% were seen once. This specimen consisted of PBMCs, obtained at follow-up. The receptors here all came from a female donor with early-stage non-small cell lung cancer. CDR3s include the opening cysteine and the closing phenylalanine or tryptophan. D genes are given only for firm matches. Size tells how often a clone was seen (once, few, many) or the class of an expanded clone, and some rows leave it out.

abundance	d_gene	j_gene	len	v_gene	CDR3nt	CDR3aa
few	-	TRBJ2-7	11	TRBV20-1	TGCAGTGCTAGGGGAGCGTACGAGCAGTACTTC	CSARGAYEQYF
many	-	TRBJ1-2	16	TRBV4-2	TGTGCCAGCAGCCAAGAAGGTCAGGGCTATTGGGGACGCTACACCTTC	CASSQEGQGYWGRYTF
many	TRBD1	TRBJ2-7	12	TRBV7-9	TGTGCCAGCAGCGGTAGACAGGGCTGGGGGTACTTC	CASSGRQGWGYF
-	TRBD2	TRBJ2-1	16	TRBV27	TGTGCCAGCAGTTTTACTAGCGGGAGGGCCAACAATGAGCAGTTCTTC	CASSFTSGRANNEQFF
-	-	TRBJ1-4	13	TRBV28	TGTGCCAGCAGACCGGGTCAGCTTGAAAAACTGTTTTTT	CASRPGQLEKLFF
many	TRBD1	TRBJ2-7	15	TRBV5-1	TGCGCCAGCAGCTTGGTTTCGACAGGGGGATACGAGCAGTACTTC	CASSLVSTGGYEQYF
many	-	TRBJ1-6	15	TRBV29-1	TGCAGCGTAAGGGCCGGGTCCCAGACGGGTTCACCCCTCCACTTT	CSVRAGSQTGSPLHF
few	-	TRBJ2-3	15	TRBV12-5	TGTGCTAGTGGTTTTGGAGGCGCGGACACAGATACGCAGTATTTT	CASGFGGADTDTQYF
-	-	TRBJ2-3	12	TRBV7-2	TGTGCCAGCAGCTTGGCGCGTAATACGCAGTATTTT	CASSLARNTQYF
-	TRBD1	TRBJ2-2	16	TRBV27	TGTGCCAGCAGTTCCCGGGACAGGGGAAGGGCCGGGGAGCTGTTTTTT	CASSSRDRGRAGELFF
many	-	TRBJ2-5	13	TRBV24-1	TGTGCCACCAGTGCTAGCATTCAGGGGACCCAGTACTTC	CATSASIQGTQYF
-	-	TRBJ1-2	16	TRBV19	TGTGCCAGTAGTGACCTGGCAGCGACGTATAACTATGGCTACACCTTC	CASSDLAATYNYGYTF
-	-	TRBJ2-7	14	TRBV11-2	TGTGCCAGCAGCTCCTCCACGGGGCCGTTAGTGCAGTACTTC	CASSSSTGPLVQYF
-	-	TRBJ2-1	15	TRBV7-8	TGTGCCAGCAGCTTGGGCAGGGTTGTATCTAATGAGCAGTTCTTC	CASSLGRVVSNEQFF